Detailed here is one T cell receptor beta chain. The data are from a study of blood T cell repertoires in COVID-19. The wider study: Sites in the United States, Italy and Spain provided acute and convalescent COVID-19 samples.

Trimming took 5 bases from V and 5 from J; bases not matched to a gene: 9. CDR1 and CDR2 (germline): SNHLY, FYNNEI. CDR3 length: 16 amino acids. Per the original methods: Reference gene primer amplification gave estimated nucleated cell counts. Profiling relied on immunoSEQ multiplex PCR, and the TCRdb table lists in-frame clones only, not all of them. V, J and clone size derive from that table, while D and trimming were established from the DNA sequence. The sample holds approximately 300,000 clones; around 82% are singletons and the top ten take about 1.2%. The TCR originated in a woman between 45 and 65 years old with acute or convalescent COVID-19. The V gene is TRBV2, the J gene TRBJ2-1; 10 nucleotides line up with TRBD1. The sequenced material came from peripheral blood. The CDR3 DNA reads TGTGCCAGCAGTCTGCCGGGACAGGGGTTCAACAATGAGCAGTTCTTC. Its translation: CASSLPGQGFNNEQFF. Complete variable domain (other parts from reference TRBV2 and TRBJ2-1): EPEVTQTPSHQVTQMGQEVILRCVPISNHLYFYWYRQILGQKVEFLVSFYNNEISEKSEIFDDQFSVERPDGSNFTLKIRSTKLEDSAMYFCASSLPGQGFNNEQFFGPGTRLTVL.